The subject of this entry is one T cell receptor beta chain. This entry belongs to a study of T-cell memory formation after mild COVID-19. V lost 1 base to trimming and J lost 1 base, with 7 bases between them. CDR1 is SGHAT and CDR2 is FQNNGV in the germline V gene. CDR3 length equals 14 residues. One entry per CDR3 protein, called by TCRdb with MiXCR from the 5' RACE reads. The sample lists roughly 14,000 distinct CDR3 sequences, over 20% occurring once. The V gene is TRBV11-2, the J gene TRBJ1-1, with D possibly matching TRBD1 (5 bases). The origin of this receptor is a man aged 18 to 30 who had mild COVID-19 (a few samples of this study predate the infection). Cell type and time point are not known. The sample taken for sequencing was PBMCs or a T cell subset sorted from them (not recorded which). Here the CDR3 DNA reads TGTGCCAGCAGCTTAGGACAGTCGAACACTGAAGCTTTCTTT. Translating it yields CASSLGQSNTEAFF.